The rows below give T cell receptor beta chains drawn from one sample of a study of identical twins. A single record per CDR3 protein comes from TCRdb applying MiXCR to the 5' RACE reads. This sample has about 340,000 distinct CDR3 sequences; approximately 13% occur once, and the top ten carry around 6.9%. The sample also formed part of further work on yellow fever vaccine responses in identical twins.

Sequenced material: CD8+ T cells sorted from blood. The receptor source for this set is a woman between 18 and 29 years old in good health. Each CDR3 is given without its conserved first and last residue. The order of the fields is CDR3 protein, J gene, V gene, clone size. Some rows mark clone size as missing; the rest say once, few, many or name a class of expanded clone.

ASRSVLARHGTGELF,TRBJ2-2,TRBV12-3/TRBV12-4,-
ASSQVGLAGDQETQY,TRBJ2-5,TRBV4-1,-
ATSRIGRGETQY,TRBJ2-5,TRBV15,-
ASSLWSGALDTQY,TRBJ2-3,TRBV27,-
ASSPGQPFVEQF,TRBJ2-1,TRBV27,few
ASSQDLGPNTGELF,TRBJ2-2,TRBV4-1,-
ASSVTSGGKEQF,TRBJ2-1,TRBV6-2/TRBV6-3,few
ASSLVAQGGGNTIY,TRBJ1-3,TRBV6-5,-
ASSDEPGNEQF,TRBJ2-1,TRBV9,-
ASSLKLAGVRNEQF,TRBJ2-1,TRBV12-3/TRBV12-4,few
ASSPGGSSNSGANVLT,TRBJ2-6,TRBV4-1,-
ASGLPGGTQY,TRBJ2-5,TRBV12-5,-
SVEGSPGQGSYEQY,TRBJ2-7,TRBV29-1,few
ASSFPGQGHGYT,TRBJ1-2,TRBV7-9,few
ASSRRLDRGTDTQY,TRBJ2-3,TRBV3-1,few
ASSEMGEVGAF,TRBJ1-1,TRBV2,-
ASSSLRREFAYEQY,TRBJ2-7,TRBV7-2,few
ASSHAAGVLDEQF,TRBJ2-1,TRBV14,few